The source of this T cell receptor beta chain is a study of blood T cell repertoires in COVID-19. Study-level background: The origin of the acute and convalescent COVID-19 samples was the United States, Italy and Spain.

V was clipped by 0 bases and J by 4 bases; unmatched bases: 3. Germline V gene lookup returns CDR1 SGHNT and CDR2 YYREEE (reference sequence). The CDR3 sequence is 15 residues long. In the source study's methods: Estimation of nucleated cell counts was performed using reference gene primer amplification. Clones were read by immunoSEQ multiplex PCR, and TCRdb kept only the in-frame ones, dropping some. That table is the source of V, J and clone size, and D and trimming were worked out from the DNA. This repertoire shows 200,000 to 300,000 clones, less than 90% found once; its top ten account for under 5%.

This TCR was recovered from a man between 60 and 75 years old with acute or convalescent COVID-19. Sequenced input: peripheral blood. This chain joins TRBV5-4 and TRBJ1-3; 8 positions agree with TRBD1. This CDR3 is CASSLGRTGGNTIYF. The CDR3 nucleotides are TGTGCCAGCAGCTTGGGACGGACAGGGGGAAACACCATATATTTT.